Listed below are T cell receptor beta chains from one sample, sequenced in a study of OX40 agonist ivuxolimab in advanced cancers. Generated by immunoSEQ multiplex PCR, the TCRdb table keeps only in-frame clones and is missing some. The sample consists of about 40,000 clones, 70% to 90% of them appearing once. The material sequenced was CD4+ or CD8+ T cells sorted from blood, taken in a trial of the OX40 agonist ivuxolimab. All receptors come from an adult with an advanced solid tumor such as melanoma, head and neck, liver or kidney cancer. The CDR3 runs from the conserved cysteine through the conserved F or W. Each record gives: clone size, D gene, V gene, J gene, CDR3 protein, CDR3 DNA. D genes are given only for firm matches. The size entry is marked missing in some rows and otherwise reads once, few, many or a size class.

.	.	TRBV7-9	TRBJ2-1	CAGVSAAYNEQFF	TGTGCCGGGGTTAGCGCGGCCTACAATGAGCAGTTCTTC
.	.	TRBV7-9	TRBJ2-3	CASSTRTETNTQYF	TGTGCCAGCAGCACCCGGACAGAAACAAATACGCAGTATTTT
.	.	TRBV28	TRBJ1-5	CASSLLGGRGINQPQHF	TGTGCCAGCAGTTTATTAGGGGGGAGGGGGATCAATCAGCCCCAGCATTTT
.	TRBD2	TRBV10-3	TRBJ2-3	CAISEPAGTSGDTQYF	TGTGCCATCAGTGAGCCCGCCGGGACTAGCGGGGATACGCAGTATTTT
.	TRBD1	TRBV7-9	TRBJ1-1	CASSSPQGAGNTEAFF	TGTGCCAGCAGCTCGCCACAGGGGGCTGGAAACACTGAAGCTTTCTTT
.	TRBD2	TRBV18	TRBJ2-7	CASSPYRRTPLAVLDEQYF	TGTGCCAGCTCACCATATCGACGGACCCCCCTAGCGGTCTTGGACGAGCAGTACTTC
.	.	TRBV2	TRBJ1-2	CASVLNNYGYTF	TGTGCCAGTGTTCTGAATAACTATGGCTACACCTTC
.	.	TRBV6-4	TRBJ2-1	CASSDSGTRMTYYEQFF	TGTGCCAGCAGTGACTCCGGGACCCGGATGACCTACTACGAGCAGTTCTTC
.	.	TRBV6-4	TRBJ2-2	CASSAVLSGELFF	TGTGCCAGCAGTGCGGTGCTTAGCGGGGAGCTGTTTTTT
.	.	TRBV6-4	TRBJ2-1	CASSEAAYNEQFF	TGTGCCAGCAGTGAAGCTGCCTACAATGAGCAGTTCTTC
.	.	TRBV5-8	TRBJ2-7	CASSLTPTYEQYF	TGTGCCAGCAGCTTAACACCAACCTACGAGCAGTACTTC
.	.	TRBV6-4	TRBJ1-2	CASSDSEGDGYTF	TGTGCCAGCAGTGACTCGGAAGGGGATGGCTACACCTTC
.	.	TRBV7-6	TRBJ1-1	CASSLAGMNTEAFF	TGTGCCAGCAGCTTAGCAGGGATGAACACTGAAGCTTTCTTT
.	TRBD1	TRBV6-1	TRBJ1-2	CATPGQDYGYTF	TGTGCCACTCCCGGACAGGACTATGGCTACACCTTC
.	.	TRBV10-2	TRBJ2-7	CASTGDKTYEQYF	TGCGCCAGCACCGGGGACAAGACCTACGAGCAGTACTTC
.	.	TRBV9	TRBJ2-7	CASSPYRDNTYEQYF	TGTGCCAGCAGCCCTTACCGGGACAACACCTACGAGCAGTACTTC
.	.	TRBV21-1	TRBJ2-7	CASSKRGGPKKRAYEQYF	TGTGCCAGCAGCAAACGGGGCGGCCCCAAGAAGAGGGCCTACGAGCAGTACTTC
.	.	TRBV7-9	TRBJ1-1	CASSLGWADLNTEAFF	TGTGCCAGCAGCTTAGGATGGGCAGATCTGAACACTGAAGCTTTCTTT
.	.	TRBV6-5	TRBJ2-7	CASGPPYEQYF	TGTGCCAGCGGTCCCCCCTACGAGCAGTACTTC
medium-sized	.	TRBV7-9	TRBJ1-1	CASSLRDGVNTEAFF	TGTGCCAGCAGCTTACGAGACGGAGTGAACACTGAAGCTTTCTTT
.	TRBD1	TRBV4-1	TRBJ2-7	CASSRGQGISYEQYF	TGCGCCAGCAGCCGGGGACAGGGGATTAGCTACGAGCAGTACTTC